This T cell receptor beta chain originates from a study of cytomegalovirus exposure and HLA in healthy donors. The CDR3 is made up of 15 amino acids. Germline V CDR1 and CDR2: SQVTM, ANQGSEA. V was pared by 6 bases and J by 6 bases, with 11 bases of the junction left unmatched. The PCR used 60 Vbeta and 13 Jbeta primers. The data were produced by immunoSEQ multiplex PCR, yet TCRdb's version contains in-frame clones alone and is incomplete. The sample holds around 70,000 clones, 74% seen once. This receptor was obtained from a human donor in good health. Material: PBMCs. The rearrangement links TRBV29-1 to TRBJ1-2; TRBD1 aligns across 12 bases. The CDR3 spells CSVRTGTGGKDGYTF. CDR3 nucleotides: TGCAGCGTCCGAACCGGGACAGGGGGCAAGGATGGCTACACCTTC. Full variable domain (rest looked up from reference TRBV29-1 and TRBJ1-2): SAVISQKPSRDICQRGTSLTIQCQVDSQVTMMFWYRQQPGQSLTLIATANQGSEATYESGFVIDKFPISRPNLTFSTLTVSNMSPEDSSIYLCSVRTGTGGKDGYTFGSGTRLTVV.